The TCR beta chain under discussion was sequenced for a study of blood T cells in healthy people across ages. CDR1 is DFQATT and CDR2 is SNEGSKA in the germline V gene (reference sequence). The J segment lost 5 bases and the V segment lost 6 bases, leaving 3 bases of the junction unmatched. CDR3 size: 14 residues. Primers used in a second PCR of roughly 6 to 11 cycles were a sample-barcoded 5' primer and a J-beta primer mix. MiXCR was run by TCRdb on the 5' RACE reads, yielding one entry per CDR3 protein. The sample yields around 800,000 distinct CDR3 sequences, 40% to 65% seen once. This sequence joins TRBV20-1 and TRBJ2-2, with 13 bases fitting TRBD2. The sequencing input was blood. This TCR was recovered from an elderly man in good health. The CDR3 loop is CSATGLAGTGELFF. In DNA form, the CDR3 reads TGCAGTGCCACGGGACTAGCGGGAACCGGGGAGCTGTTTTTT.